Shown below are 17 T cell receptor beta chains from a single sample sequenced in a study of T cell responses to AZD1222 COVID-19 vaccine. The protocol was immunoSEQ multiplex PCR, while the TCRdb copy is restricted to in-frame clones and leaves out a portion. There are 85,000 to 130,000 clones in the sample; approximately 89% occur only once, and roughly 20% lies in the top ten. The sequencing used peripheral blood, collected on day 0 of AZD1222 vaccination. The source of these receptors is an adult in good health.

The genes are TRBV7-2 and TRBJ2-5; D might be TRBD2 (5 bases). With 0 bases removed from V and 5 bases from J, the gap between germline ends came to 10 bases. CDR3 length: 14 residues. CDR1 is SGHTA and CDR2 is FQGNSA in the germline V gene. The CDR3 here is CASSLAGVGETQYF. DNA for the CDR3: TGTGCCAGCAGCTTAGCGGGAGTTGGGGAGACCCAGTACTTC.

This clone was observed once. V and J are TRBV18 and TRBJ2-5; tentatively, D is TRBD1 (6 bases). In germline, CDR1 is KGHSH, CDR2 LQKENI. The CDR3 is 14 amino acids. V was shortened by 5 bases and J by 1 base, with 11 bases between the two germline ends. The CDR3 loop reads CASSADSLQETQYF. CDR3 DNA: TGTGCCAGCTCAGCGGACAGCCTCCAAGAGACCCAGTACTTC.

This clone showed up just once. DNA for the CDR3: TGTGCCATCAGTGAGACAGGGGGGGAAAATGAAAAACTGTTTTTT. Its translation is CAISETGGENEKLFF. The chain couples TRBV10-3 to TRBJ1-4; 8 nucleotides align to TRBD1. Germline CDR1 and CDR2: ENHRY and SYGVKD. The CDR3 length is 15 residues. Trimming cost V 2 bases and J 5 bases; bases outside gene matches: 4.

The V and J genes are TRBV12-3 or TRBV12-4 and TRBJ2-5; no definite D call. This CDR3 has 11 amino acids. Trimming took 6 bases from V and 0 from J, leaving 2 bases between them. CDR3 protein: CASSYQETQYF. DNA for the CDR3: TGTGCCAGCAGCTACCAAGAGACCCAGTACTTC.

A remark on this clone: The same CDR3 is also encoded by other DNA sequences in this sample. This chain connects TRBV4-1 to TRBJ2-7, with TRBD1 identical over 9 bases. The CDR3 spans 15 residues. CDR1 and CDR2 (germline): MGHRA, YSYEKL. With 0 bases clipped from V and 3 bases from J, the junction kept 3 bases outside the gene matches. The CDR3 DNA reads TGCGCCAGCAGCCAAGATGGGACAGGGATCTACGAGCAGTACTTC. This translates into CASSQDGTGIYEQYF.

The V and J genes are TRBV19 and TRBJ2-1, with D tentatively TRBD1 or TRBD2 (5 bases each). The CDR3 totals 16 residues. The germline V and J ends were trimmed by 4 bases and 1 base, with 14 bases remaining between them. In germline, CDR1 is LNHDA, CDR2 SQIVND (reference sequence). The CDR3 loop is CASSTQWGRSYNEQFF. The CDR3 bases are TGTGCCAGTAGTACCCAGTGGGGGAGATCCTACAATGAGCAGTTCTTC.

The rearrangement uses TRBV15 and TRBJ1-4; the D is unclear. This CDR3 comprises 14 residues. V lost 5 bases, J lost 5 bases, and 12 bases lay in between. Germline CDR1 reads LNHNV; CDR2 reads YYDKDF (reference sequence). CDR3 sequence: CATSAQTGNEKLFF. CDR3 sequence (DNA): TGTGCCACCAGCGCCCAGACCGGGAATGAAAAACTGTTTTTT.

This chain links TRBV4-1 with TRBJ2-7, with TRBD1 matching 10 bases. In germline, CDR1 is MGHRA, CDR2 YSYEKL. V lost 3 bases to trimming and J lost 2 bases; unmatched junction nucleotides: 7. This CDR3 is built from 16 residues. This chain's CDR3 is CASSHTGTGATYEQYF. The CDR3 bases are TGCGCCAGCAGCCATACCGGGACAGGGGCCACCTACGAGCAGTACTTC.

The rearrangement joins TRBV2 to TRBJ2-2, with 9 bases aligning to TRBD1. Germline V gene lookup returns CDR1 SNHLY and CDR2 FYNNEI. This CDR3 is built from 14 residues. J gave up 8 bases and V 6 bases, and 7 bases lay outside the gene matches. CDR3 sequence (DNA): TGTGCCAGCAGACCCGGGACAGGGCGTGGGGAGCTGTTTTTT. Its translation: CASRPGTGRGELFF.

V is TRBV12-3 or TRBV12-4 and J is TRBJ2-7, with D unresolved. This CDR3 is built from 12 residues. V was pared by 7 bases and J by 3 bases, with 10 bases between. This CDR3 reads CASKDGLYEQYF. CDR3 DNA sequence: TGTGCCAGCAAGGACGGCCTCTACGAGCAGTACTTC.

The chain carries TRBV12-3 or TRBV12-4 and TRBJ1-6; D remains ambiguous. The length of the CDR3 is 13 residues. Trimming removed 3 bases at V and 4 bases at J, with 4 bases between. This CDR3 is CASSLPYNSPLHF. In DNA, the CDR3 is TGTGCCAGCAGTTTGCCTTATAATTCACCCCTCCACTTT.

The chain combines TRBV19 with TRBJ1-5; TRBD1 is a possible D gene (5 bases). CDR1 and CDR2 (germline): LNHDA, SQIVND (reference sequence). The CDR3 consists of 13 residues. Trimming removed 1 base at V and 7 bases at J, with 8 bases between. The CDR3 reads CASSIARGQPQHF. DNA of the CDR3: TGTGCCAGTAGTATAGCTAGGGGACAGCCCCAGCATTTT.

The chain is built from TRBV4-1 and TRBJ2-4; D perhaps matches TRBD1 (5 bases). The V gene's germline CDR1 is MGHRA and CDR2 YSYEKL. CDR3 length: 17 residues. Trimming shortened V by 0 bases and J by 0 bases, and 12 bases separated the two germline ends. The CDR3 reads CASSQERQTEAKNIQYF. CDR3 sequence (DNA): TGCGCCAGCAGCCAAGAACGACAGACTGAAGCCAAAAACATTCAGTACTTC.

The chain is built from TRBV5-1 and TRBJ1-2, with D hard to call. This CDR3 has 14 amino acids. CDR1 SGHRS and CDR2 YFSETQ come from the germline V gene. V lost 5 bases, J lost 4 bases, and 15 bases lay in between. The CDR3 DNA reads TGCGCCAGCAGTCAAGGCCAGACCCTCTATGGCTACACCTTC. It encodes CASSQGQTLYGYTF.

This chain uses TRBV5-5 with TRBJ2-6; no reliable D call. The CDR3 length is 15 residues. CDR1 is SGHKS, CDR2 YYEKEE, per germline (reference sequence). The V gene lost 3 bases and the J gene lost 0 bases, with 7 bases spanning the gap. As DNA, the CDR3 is TGTGCCAGCAGCTACAGAGTCTCTGGGGCCAACGTCCTGACTTTC. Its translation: CASSYRVSGANVLTF.

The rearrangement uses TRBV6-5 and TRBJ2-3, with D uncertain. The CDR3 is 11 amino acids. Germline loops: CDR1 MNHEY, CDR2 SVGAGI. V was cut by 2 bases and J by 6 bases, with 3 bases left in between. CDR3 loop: CASSYVDTQYF. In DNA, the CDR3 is TGTGCCAGCAGTTACGTCGATACGCAGTATTTT.

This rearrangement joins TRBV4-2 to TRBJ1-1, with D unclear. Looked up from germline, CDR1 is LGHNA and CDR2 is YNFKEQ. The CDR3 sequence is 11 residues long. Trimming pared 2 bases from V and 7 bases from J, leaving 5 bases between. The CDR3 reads CASSQIDEAFF. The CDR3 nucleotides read TGTGCCAGCAGCCAAATAGATGAAGCTTTCTTT.